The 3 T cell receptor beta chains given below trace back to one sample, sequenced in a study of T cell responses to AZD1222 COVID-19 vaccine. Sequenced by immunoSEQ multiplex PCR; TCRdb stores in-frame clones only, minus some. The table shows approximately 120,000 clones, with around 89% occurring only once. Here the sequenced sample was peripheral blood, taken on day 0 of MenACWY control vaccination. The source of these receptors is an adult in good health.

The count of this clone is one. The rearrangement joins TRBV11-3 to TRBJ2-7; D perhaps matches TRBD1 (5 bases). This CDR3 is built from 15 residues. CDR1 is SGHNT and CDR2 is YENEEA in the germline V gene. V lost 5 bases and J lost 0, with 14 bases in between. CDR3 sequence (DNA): TGTGCCAGCAGCGGGGATGACAGAGCCTCCTACGAGCAGTACTTC. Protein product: CASSGDDRASYEQYF.

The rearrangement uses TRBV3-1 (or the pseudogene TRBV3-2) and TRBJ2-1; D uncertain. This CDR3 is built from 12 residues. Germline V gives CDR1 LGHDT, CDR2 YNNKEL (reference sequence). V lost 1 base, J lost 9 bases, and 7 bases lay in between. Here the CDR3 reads CASSQVPSEQFF. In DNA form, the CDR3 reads TGTGCCAGCAGCCAAGTTCCTAGTGAGCAGTTCTTC.

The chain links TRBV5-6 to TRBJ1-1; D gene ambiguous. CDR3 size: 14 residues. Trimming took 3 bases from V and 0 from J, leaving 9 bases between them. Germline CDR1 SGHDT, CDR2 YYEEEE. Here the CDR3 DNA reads TGTGCCAGCAGCTGGCAGTATATGAACACTGAAGCTTTCTTT. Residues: CASSWQYMNTEAFF.